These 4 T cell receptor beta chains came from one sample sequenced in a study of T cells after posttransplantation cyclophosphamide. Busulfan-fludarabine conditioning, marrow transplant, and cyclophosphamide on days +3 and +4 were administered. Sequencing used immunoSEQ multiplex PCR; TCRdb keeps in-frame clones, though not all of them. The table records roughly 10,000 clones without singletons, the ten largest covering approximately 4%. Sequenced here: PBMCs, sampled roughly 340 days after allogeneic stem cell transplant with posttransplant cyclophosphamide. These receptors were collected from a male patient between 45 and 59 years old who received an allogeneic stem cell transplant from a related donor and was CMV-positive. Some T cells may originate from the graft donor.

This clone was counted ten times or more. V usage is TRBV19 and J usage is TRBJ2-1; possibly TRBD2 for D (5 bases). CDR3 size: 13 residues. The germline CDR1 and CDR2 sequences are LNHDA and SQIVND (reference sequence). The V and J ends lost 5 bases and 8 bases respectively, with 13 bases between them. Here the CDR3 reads CASSQAASDEQFF. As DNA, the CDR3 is TGTGCCAGTAGTCAAGCGGCCTCGGATGAGCAGTTCTTC.

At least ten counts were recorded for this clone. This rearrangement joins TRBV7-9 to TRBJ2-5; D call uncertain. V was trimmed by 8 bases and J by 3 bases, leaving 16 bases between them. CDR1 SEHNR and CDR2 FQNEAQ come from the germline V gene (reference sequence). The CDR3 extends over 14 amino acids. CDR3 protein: CASPNRPSEETQYF. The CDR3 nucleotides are TGTGCCAGCCCCAATCGACCTAGTGAAGAGACCCAGTACTTC.

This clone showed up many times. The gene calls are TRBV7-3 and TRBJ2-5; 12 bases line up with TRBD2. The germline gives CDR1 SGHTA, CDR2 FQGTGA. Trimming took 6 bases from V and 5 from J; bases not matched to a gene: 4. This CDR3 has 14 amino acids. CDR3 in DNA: TGTGCCAGCAGTTCGACTAGCGGGAGTGAGACCCAGTACTTC. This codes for CASSSTSGSETQYF.

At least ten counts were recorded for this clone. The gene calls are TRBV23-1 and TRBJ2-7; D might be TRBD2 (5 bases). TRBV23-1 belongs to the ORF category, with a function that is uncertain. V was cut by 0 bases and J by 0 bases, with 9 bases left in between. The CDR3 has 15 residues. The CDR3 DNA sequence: TGCGCCAGCAGTCAATCGCGGAGGTACTCCTACGAGCAGTACTTC. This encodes CASSQSRRYSYEQYF.